The 27 T cell receptor beta chains listed next were all sequenced from one sample in a study of T cell responses to AZD1222 COVID-19 vaccine. Assay: immunoSEQ multiplex PCR; the TCRdb copy retains only in-frame clones and omits some. The sample holds tens of thousands of clones, 90% seen once. The source was peripheral blood, collected 28 days after the second AZD1222 dose. The receptor set was obtained from an adult who received the AZD1222 COVID-19 vaccine.

This clone was observed a single time. The CDR3: CASRQDYGYTF. CDR3 nucleotides: TGTGCCAGCAGGCAAGACTATGGCTACACCTTC. The V and J genes are TRBV28 and TRBJ1-2; D remains ambiguous. Per germline, CDR1 MDHEN and CDR2 SYDVKM. This CDR3 region has 11 residues. V was trimmed by 6 bases and J by 3 bases, leaving 5 bases between them.

The V call is TRBV2, the J call TRBJ2-5; D not resolved. Germline V gene data show CDR1 as SNHLY and CDR2 as FYNNEI. CDR3 length: 11 residues. V was cut by 5 bases and J by 9 bases, with 10 bases left in between. As DNA, the CDR3 is TGTGCCAGCAGTCCAGGCGAGGCCCAGTACTTC. It translates to CASSPGEAQYF.

The V and J genes are TRBV12-3 or TRBV12-4 and TRBJ1-1, with D hard to call. The V end lost 2 bases, the J end lost 5 bases, and 6 bases lay between the germline ends. This CDR3 has 12 amino acids. This CDR3 reads CASSLSGTEAFF. The CDR3 DNA follows: TGTGCCAGCAGTTTATCTGGGACTGAAGCTTTCTTT.

The chain has TRBV6-6 and TRBJ1-6, with 12 bases matching TRBD1. This CDR3 has 15 residues. Germline V gene data show CDR1 as MNHNY and CDR2 as SVGAGI (reference sequence). The trim removed 4 bases at V and 14 bases at J, leaving 9 bases unmatched. The DNA of the CDR3 is TGTGCCAGCAGTTCCCCCGGGACAGGGGGCTCAGCCCTCCACTTT. This encodes CASSSPGTGGSALHF.

Here the CDR3 DNA reads TGTGCCAGCAGCTTAAATCAAGGACAGGGGGTACGGGGCTACACCTTC. It codes for CASSLNQGQGVRGYTF. The chain carries TRBV7-9 and TRBJ1-2; 10 bases align to TRBD1. Unmatched junction bases numbered 11, after V lost 2 bases and J lost 8 bases. CDR1 is SEHNR and CDR2 is FQNEAQ in the germline V gene (reference sequence). This CDR3 is built from 16 residues.

CDR3 residues: CASSLQTGPNTEAFF. The CDR3 DNA reads as TGTGCCAGCAGTCTACAGACAGGGCCGAACACTGAAGCTTTCTTT. The chain uses TRBV27 and TRBJ1-1; 7 nucleotides match TRBD1. The CDR3 is made up of 15 amino acids. CDR1 and CDR2 (germline): MNHEY, SMNVEV (reference sequence). The junction had 7 bases not matched to a gene; V was cut back by 5 bases and J by 1 base.

This clone came up a few times. The rearrangement joins TRBV6-1 to TRBJ2-7; 7 bases align to TRBD1. The CDR3 loop spans 14 amino acids. V trimming: 3 bases; J trimming: 3 bases; junction bases outside the gene matches: 5. Looked up from germline, CDR1 is MNHNS and CDR2 is SASEGT. As DNA, the CDR3 is TGTGCCAGCAGTGACAGGGGGTTTAACTACGAGCAGTACTTC. This translates into CASSDRGFNYEQYF.

V is TRBV6-4 and J is TRBJ2-1, with a tentative D call TRBD2 (6 bases). With 3 bases removed from V and 9 bases from J, the gap between germline ends came to 6 bases. Germline CDR1 and CDR2: MRHNA and SNTAGT. The CDR3 length is 11 residues. The CDR3 coding sequence is TGTGCCAGCAGTGAGGGGGGTGAGCAGTTCTTC. Translated: CASSEGGEQFF.

V usage is TRBV19 and J usage is TRBJ1-1; 11 nucleotides agree with TRBD1. The junction had 8 bases not matched to a gene; V was cut back by 5 bases and J by 6 bases. Germline lookup yields CDR1 LNHDA and CDR2 SQIVND (reference sequence). This CDR3 is 15 amino acids long. Written as DNA, the CDR3 is TGTGCCAGTAGTCCCGGGACAGGGGGGGCCTCTGAAGCTTTCTTT. Protein sequence: CASSPGTGGASEAFF.

The CDR3, as DNA: TGTGCCAGTAGTACTAGAAATTCACCCCTCCACTTT. Encoded protein: CASSTRNSPLHF. The chain is built from TRBV19 and TRBJ1-6, with D unclear. The CDR3 runs to 12 residues. Germline V gene sequence: CDR1 LNHDA, CDR2 SQIVND (reference sequence). V gave up 4 bases and J gave up 7 bases, with 5 bases separating them.

This chain links TRBV25-1 with TRBJ2-3; 8 bases are shared with TRBD1. This CDR3 contains 13 residues. Per the germline V gene, CDR1 is MGHDK and CDR2 is SYGVNS. The ends lost 7 bases at V and 6 bases at J; junction bases unmatched: 6. The CDR3 region is CASTGQGTDTQYF. The CDR3 DNA reads as TGTGCCAGCACAGGACAGGGTACGGATACGCAGTATTTT. Full variable domain (missing parts from reference TRBV25-1 and TRBJ2-3): EADIYQTPRYLVIGTGKKITLECSQTMGHDKMYWYQQDPGMELHLIHYSYGVNSTEKGDLSSESTVSRIRTEHFPLTLESARPSHTSQYLCASTGQGTDTQYFGPGTRLTVL.

The CDR3 reads CASSPGGGSDIQYF. The CDR3 nucleotides are TGCGCCAGCAGCCCTGGCGGGGGGTCGGACATTCAGTACTTC. The chain carries TRBV5-1 and TRBJ2-4; the match to TRBD2 covers 8 bases. Trimming at V came to 4 bases and at J to 8 bases, leaving 8 bases not matched to a gene. Germline assignment: CDR1 SGHRS and CDR2 YFSETQ. The CDR3 loop spans 14 amino acids. The full variable domain, in which reference TRBV5-1 and TRBJ2-4 provide the parts outside the CDR3, is KAGVTQTPRYLIKTRGQQVTLSCSPISGHRSVSWYQQTPGQGLQFLFEYFSETQRNKGNFPGRFSGRQFSNSRSEMNVSTLELGDSALYLCASSPGGGSDIQYFGAGTRLSVL.

V is TRBV11-2 and J is TRBJ2-7, with D tentatively TRBD1 (6 bases). CDR3 size: 13 residues. The germline V gene encodes CDR1 SGHAT and CDR2 FQNNGV. V was trimmed by 4 bases and J by 11 bases, leaving 18 bases between them. The CDR3 DNA reads as TGTGCCAGCAGCTCCCAGACAGGCCTGTTTGAGTACTTC. This codes for CASSSQTGLFEYF.

This chain connects TRBV15 to TRBJ1-5; a possible D gene is TRBD1 (5 bases). The V gene lost 0 bases and the J gene lost 3 bases, with 18 bases spanning the gap. This CDR3 contains 18 residues. The V gene's germline CDR1 is LNHNV and CDR2 YYDKDF (reference sequence). The CDR3 loop reads CATSRDGTPWDSNQPQHF. In DNA form, the CDR3 reads TGTGCCACCAGCAGAGATGGGACCCCGTGGGACTCCAATCAGCCCCAGCATTTT.

About this clone: Other nucleotide sequences from this sample produce the same CDR3. The chain carries TRBV9 and TRBJ1-1, with D unresolved. The CDR3 is 13 residues long. Trimming pared 0 bases from V and 0 bases from J, leaving 3 bases between. The V gene's germline CDR1 is SGDLS and CDR2 YYNGEE. CDR3 coding DNA: TGTGCCAGCAGCGTAGACCTGAACACTGAAGCTTTCTTT. Its protein is CASSVDLNTEAFF.

CDR3 in DNA: TGTGCCAGTAGTATAGAGAATTGGTTGGGGGACAGGGGCAAAAAAGAAGCTTTCTTT. It encodes CASSIENWLGDRGKKEAFF. The chain carries TRBV19 and TRBJ1-1; 10 bases map to TRBD1. Germline CDR1 LNHDA, CDR2 SQIVND (reference sequence). The length of the CDR3 is 19 residues. V lost 0 bases, J lost 8 bases, and 18 bases stayed unmatched. Combining the CDR3 with reference TRBV19 and TRBJ1-1 gives the whole variable domain DGGITQSPKYLFRKEGQNVTLSCEQNLNHDAMYWYRQDPGQGLRLIYYSQIVNDFQKGDIAEGYSVSREKKESFPLTVTSAQKNPTAFYLCASSIENWLGDRGKKEAFFGQGTRLTVV.

The chain couples TRBV10-3 to TRBJ1-5; the D gene is possibly TRBD1 (5 bases). Trimming took off 3 bases at V and 0 bases at J, with 12 bases between the two ends. The CDR3 contains 16 residues. In germline, CDR1 is ENHRY, CDR2 SYGVKD. The DNA for the CDR3 is TGTGCCATCAGTGATCGACAGCCATATAGCAATCAGCCCCAGCATTTT. Its protein product is CAISDRQPYSNQPQHF.

The genes are TRBV7-8 and TRBJ2-7; the match to TRBD1 covers 11 bases. The CDR3 is made up of 15 amino acids. The V gene's germline CDR1 is SGHVS and CDR2 FQNEAQ. Unmatched junction bases numbered 4, after V lost 5 bases and J lost 1 base. The CDR3 region has the DNA TGTGCCAGCAGCATGGGACAGGGGGTGTCCTACGAGCAGTACTTC. Its translation: CASSMGQGVSYEQYF.

V gene TRBV28 combines with J gene TRBJ2-7; 9 nucleotides agree with TRBD1. Trimming cost V 4 bases and J 2 bases; bases outside gene matches: 0. CDR1 and CDR2 from the germline V gene are MDHEN and SYDVKM. The CDR3 consists of 13 residues. CDR3 nucleotides: TGTGCCAGCAGTTACAGGGGGCCCTACGAGCAGTACTTC. Its protein product is CASSYRGPYEQYF. Using reference TRBV28 and TRBJ2-7 for the parts outside the CDR3, the full variable domain is DVKVTQSSRYLVKRTGEKVFLECVQDMDHENMFWYRQDPGLGLRLIYFSYDVKMKEKGDIPEGYSVSREKKERFSLILESASTNQTSMYLCASSYRGPYEQYFGPGTRLTVT.

This clone occurred a few times. This chain joins TRBV27 and TRBJ2-3; 8 bases align to TRBD1. This CDR3 is 14 amino acids long. CDR1 and CDR2 (germline): MNHEY, SMNVEV (reference sequence). V was pared by 6 bases and J by 3 bases, with 5 bases of the junction left unmatched. The CDR3 nucleotides read TGTGCCAGCAGCGCTCGGACAGGGACAGATACGCAGTATTTT. This encodes CASSARTGTDTQYF.

The CDR3 region is CANKKTRTGAIYEQYF. In DNA form, the CDR3 reads TGTGCCAACAAAAAGACAAGGACAGGGGCAATCTACGAGCAGTACTTC. The chain employs TRBV21-1 and TRBJ2-7; TRBD1, the table's D call, lacks a check against the DNA. TRBV21-1 is a known pseudogene. The CDR3 consists of 16 residues.

V gene TRBV7-2 combines with J gene TRBJ1-5; D is possibly TRBD1 (6 bases). Germline values: CDR1 SGHTA, CDR2 FQGNSA. Trimming stripped 5 bases from V and 2 bases from J, with 13 bases between. The CDR3 covers 15 residues. This CDR3 reads CASSESGVRNQPQHF. The DNA for the CDR3 is TGTGCCAGCAGCGAATCAGGGGTACGCAATCAGCCCCAGCATTTT.

The V and J genes are TRBV11-3 and TRBJ2-1; TRBD1 agrees at 9 bases. V was pared by 5 bases and J by 0 bases, with 8 bases of the junction left unmatched. Germline CDR1 SGHNT, CDR2 YENEEA. The CDR3 contains 17 residues. The CDR3 reads CASSPQPGQGSYNEQFF. The CDR3 nucleotides read TGTGCCAGCAGCCCCCAGCCGGGACAGGGCTCCTACAATGAGCAGTTCTTC.

A single count supports this clone. The V and J genes are TRBV5-1 and TRBJ1-1; 9 bases fit TRBD1. Germline CDR1 SGHRS, CDR2 YFSETQ. J was trimmed by 4 bases and V by 4 bases; bases with no gene match: 8. The CDR3 is 15 amino acids. DNA for the CDR3: TGCGCCAGCAGCGAAGACGGACAGGGGAGCACTGAAGCTTTCTTT. Amino acid sequence: CASSEDGQGSTEAFF.

The rearrangement uses TRBV13 and TRBJ1-4, with unresolved D. Germline V gene sequence: CDR1 PRHDT, CDR2 FYEKMQ (reference sequence). This CDR3 comprises 15 residues. The ends were cut back, 3 bases at V and 7 bases at J, with 15 bases in the middle. CDR3 sequence: CASSFRTSFAEKLFF. Here the CDR3 DNA reads TGTGCCAGCAGCTTTAGGACGAGCTTCGCTGAAAAACTGTTTTTT.

The chain couples TRBV11-3 to TRBJ2-7; TRBD1 aligns across 8 bases. Germline V gene lookup returns CDR1 SGHNT and CDR2 YENEEA. V lost 3 bases, J lost 3 bases, and 4 bases stayed unmatched. The CDR3 contains 14 residues. CDR3 sequence: CASSFYGQGYEQYF. The CDR3 DNA is TGTGCCAGCAGCTTTTACGGACAGGGCTACGAGCAGTACTTC. The full variable domain, in which reference TRBV11-3 and TRBJ2-7 provide the parts outside the CDR3, is EAGVVQSPRYKIIEKKQPVAFWCNPISGHNTLYWYLQNLGQGPELLIRYENEEAVDDSQLPKDRFSAERLKGVDSTLKIQPAELGDSAVYLCASSFYGQGYEQYFGPGTRLTVT.

The chain has TRBV9 and TRBJ2-2; a possible D gene is TRBD1 (6 bases). V lost 1 base and J lost 9, with 13 bases in between. The germline CDR1 and CDR2 sequences are SGDLS and YYNGEE. This CDR3 region has 14 residues. The CDR3 sequence: CASSVTFTGRELFF. The CDR3 bases are TGTGCCAGCAGCGTAACTTTCACAGGGCGGGAGCTGTTTTTT.